The 31 T cell receptor beta chains below all came from one sample that was sequenced in a study of OX40 agonist ivuxolimab in advanced cancers. Measured with immunoSEQ multiplex PCR; TCRdb has only the in-frame clones, and not every one. Found here are 40,000 to 60,000 clones, about nine tenths of them singletons; the top ten hold 3% to 4.5%. The sequenced sample was CD4+ or CD8+ T cells sorted from blood, obtained in a trial of the OX40 agonist ivuxolimab. Every receptor here comes from an adult with an advanced solid tumor such as melanoma, head and neck, liver or kidney cancer.

The chain recombines TRBV7-9 with TRBJ2-2, with a weak D call TRBD1 (6 bases). V was pared by 0 bases and J by 8 bases, with 13 bases between. The CDR3 has 15 amino acids. The germline CDR1 and CDR2 sequences are SEHNR and FQNEAQ (reference sequence). The CDR3 DNA reads as TGTGCCAGCAGCTTAGCGCGGACAGTCATAGGGGAGCTGTTTTTT. It translates to CASSLARTVIGELFF.

The chain recombines TRBV29-1 with TRBJ2-1; the match to TRBD1 covers 7 bases. CDR1 is SQVTM and CDR2 is ANQGSEA in the germline V gene. The CDR3 sequence is 16 residues long. The junction had 20 bases not matched to a gene; V was cut back by 6 bases and J by 9 bases. CDR3 amino acids: CSVRPVTGLMGSEQFF. As DNA, the CDR3 is TGCAGCGTCCGCCCGGTGACAGGGCTCATGGGGAGTGAGCAGTTCTTC.

The CDR3 coding sequence is TGTGCCAGCAGAGCAGGAGGGTCGAACACCGGGGAGCTGTTTTTT. Translation: CASRAGGSNTGELFF. The chain joins TRBV6-4 to TRBJ2-2, with TRBD2 as a possible D gene (6 bases). The germline V gene encodes CDR1 MRHNA and CDR2 SNTAGT. This CDR3 spans 15 amino acids. V was clipped by 6 bases and J by 0 bases, with 11 bases between them.

The chain carries TRBV19 and TRBJ2-3; 7 nucleotides align to TRBD1. Trimming cost V 5 bases and J 1 base; bases outside gene matches: 6. This CDR3 has 15 amino acids. The germline V gene has CDR1 LNHDA and CDR2 SQIVND (reference sequence). The DNA of the CDR3 is TGTGCCAGTAGTGGACAGGCGACTGGCACAGATACGCAGTATTTT. Amino acids: CASSGQATGTDTQYF.

The chain has TRBV11-2 and TRBJ2-5, with 12 bases aligning to TRBD2. Germline V gene data show CDR1 as SGHAT and CDR2 as FQNNGV. The junction had 17 bases not matched to a gene; V was cut back by 7 bases and J by 5 bases. The CDR3 is 18 amino acids. The CDR3: CASTRSRASGRAEETQYF. CDR3 bases: TGTGCCAGCACCCGTAGTCGGGCTAGCGGGAGGGCCGAGGAGACCCAGTACTTC.

This rearrangement joins TRBV5-8 to TRBJ2-2; D might be TRBD2 (5 bases). The germline V gene encodes CDR1 SGHTS and CDR2 YDEGEE. This CDR3 spans 13 amino acids. The DNA for the CDR3 is TGTGCTTCAGACTACGCGAACACCGGGGAGCTGTTTTTT. Encoded protein: CASDYANTGELFF. Supplemented by reference TRBV5-8 and TRBJ2-2, the full variable domain reads EAGVTQSPTHLIKTRGQQATLRCSPISGHTSVYWYQQALGLGLQFLLWYDEGEERNRGNFPPRFSGRQFPNYSSELNVNALELEDSALYLCASDYANTGELFFGEGSRLTVL.

The V gene is TRBV20-1, the J gene TRBJ2-3, with 7 bases that match TRBD1. Germline CDR1 reads DFQATT; CDR2 reads SNEGSKA (reference sequence). This CDR3 has 11 residues. V gave up 7 bases and J gave up 6 bases; unmatched junction bases: 4. CDR3 bases: TGCAGTGAGTTACAGGGGGATACGCAGTATTTT. It codes for CSELQGDTQYF.

The V and J genes are TRBV5-8 and TRBJ2-7; no definite D call. CDR1 and CDR2 from the germline V gene are SGHTS and YDEGEE. V was trimmed by 4 bases and J by 2 bases, leaving 10 bases between them. CDR3 length: 13 residues. The CDR3 sequence is CASSAAAAYEQYF. The CDR3 nucleotides read TGTGCCAGCAGCGCGGCCGCGGCCTACGAGCAGTACTTC.

The chain is built from TRBV10-3 and TRBJ2-5, with D tentatively TRBD2 (6 bases). V lost 6 bases and J 2 bases, leaving 10 bases between the germline ends. CDR1 and CDR2 from the germline V gene are ENHRY and SYGVKD. CDR3 length equals 13 residues. The CDR3 sequence: CAISREKQETQYF. Here the CDR3 DNA reads TGTGCCATCAGCCGGGAGAAACAAGAGACCCAGTACTTC.

The chain is built from TRBV9 and TRBJ2-2; TRBD1 matches 8 bases. Trimming removed 3 bases from V and 5 bases from J; junction bases left unmatched: 9. Germline V CDR1 and CDR2: SGDLS, YYNGEE. The CDR3 spans 16 residues. The CDR3 region is CASSESWTGKTGELFF. The CDR3 coding sequence is TGTGCCAGCAGCGAGAGTTGGACAGGGAAGACCGGGGAGCTGTTTTTT.

The chain is built from TRBV6-6 and TRBJ1-6; D is undetermined. The CDR3 covers 16 residues. CDR1 is MNHNY and CDR2 is SVGAGI in the germline V gene (reference sequence). V shed 0 bases and J shed 6 bases, with 12 bases lying between them. CDR3 nucleotide sequence: TGTGCCAGCAGTTACTCTACTAGATCCCCTAATTCACCCCTCCACTTT. Amino acid sequence: CASSYSTRSPNSPLHF.

J is TRBJ2-1 and V is TRBV19; D is possibly TRBD1 or TRBD2 (5 bases each). V shed 7 bases and J shed 4 bases, with 17 bases lying between them. CDR1 is LNHDA, CDR2 SQIVND, per germline (reference sequence). CDR3 length: 15 amino acids. Here the CDR3 DNA reads TGTGCCAGTACAAGCGAGGGGACGACGTACAATGAGCAGTTCTTC. Translated: CASTSEGTTYNEQFF.

The chain combines TRBV2 with TRBJ2-7; 10 positions agree with TRBD1. Germline V gene sequence: CDR1 SNHLY, CDR2 FYNNEI. The J segment lost 6 bases and the V segment lost 4 bases, leaving 9 bases of the junction unmatched. The CDR3 contains 15 residues. CDR3 sequence (DNA): TGTGCCAGCAGTGCACCGACAGGGGGCCTGGTCGAGCAGTACTTC. Its translation is CASSAPTGGLVEQYF.

The chain has TRBV4-2 and TRBJ1-5; weak D call: TRBD1 (6 bases). Per germline, CDR1 LGHNA and CDR2 YNFKEQ. V was pared by 0 bases and J by 6 bases, with 9 bases between. The CDR3 spans 14 residues. The CDR3 DNA follows: TGTGCCAGCAGCCAAGATACCAGGGGTCAGCCCCAGCATTTT. It yields the protein CASSQDTRGQPQHF.

This clone appeared a few times. This rearrangement joins TRBV28 to TRBJ1-1; D remains ambiguous. Trimming took off 4 bases at V and 7 bases at J, with 13 bases between the two ends. Germline assignment: CDR1 MDHEN and CDR2 SYDVKM. The CDR3 covers 13 residues. In DNA, the CDR3 is TGTGCCAGCAGTTCGACCGTACTCGTTGAAGCTTTCTTT. Translating gives CASSSTVLVEAFF.

J is TRBJ1-5 and V is TRBV15; 11 nucleotides agree with TRBD1. J gave up 0 bases and V 3 bases, and 10 bases lay outside the gene matches. This CDR3 has 19 amino acids. Germline loops: CDR1 LNHNV, CDR2 YYDKDF (reference sequence). The CDR3 sequence is CATSRLGQGGFNSNQPQHF. The DNA for the CDR3 is TGTGCCACCAGCAGGTTGGGACAGGGGGGTTTTAATAGCAATCAGCCCCAGCATTTT.

V gene TRBV19 combines with J gene TRBJ1-1; 8 nucleotides agree with TRBD1. Per germline, CDR1 LNHDA and CDR2 SQIVND (reference sequence). V was clipped by 5 bases and J by 4 bases; unmatched bases: 9. This CDR3 contains 15 residues. The CDR3 DNA follows: TGTGCCAGTAGTCCGCAGGGGGCGTTCGGCACTGAAGCTTTCTTT. Amino acid sequence: CASSPQGAFGTEAFF.

The chain joins TRBV28 to TRBJ2-7; D is unresolved. This CDR3 has 13 residues. Per germline, CDR1 MDHEN and CDR2 SYDVKM. The V end was cut by 4 bases, the J end by 3 bases, with 10 bases between. The CDR3 spells CASSSQGRYEQYF. The CDR3 coding sequence is TGTGCCAGCAGTTCTCAAGGTCGCTACGAGCAGTACTTC. Variable domain in full (rest from reference TRBV28 and TRBJ2-7): DVKVTQSSRYLVKRTGEKVFLECVQDMDHENMFWYRQDPGLGLRLIYFSYDVKMKEKGDIPEGYSVSREKKERFSLILESASTNQTSMYLCASSSQGRYEQYFGPGTRLTVT.

The rearrangement joins TRBV6-6 to TRBJ2-1, with 12 bases that match TRBD1. The CDR3 runs 16 residues. With V trimmed by 5 bases and J by 6 bases, 8 bases remained unmatched. Germline V gene sequence: CDR1 MNHNY, CDR2 SVGAGI (reference sequence). The CDR3 spells CASSPQGQGAGNEQFF. In DNA, the CDR3 is TGTGCCAGCAGTCCCCAGGGACAGGGGGCGGGCAATGAGCAGTTCTTC.

The gene calls are TRBV2 and TRBJ1-4, with 7 bases lining up with TRBD1. This CDR3 is built from 14 residues. The germline gives CDR1 SNHLY, CDR2 FYNNEI. The V segment lost 7 bases and the J segment 8 bases; nucleotides outside the gene matches: 10. Written as DNA, the CDR3 is TGTGCCAGCACCAAAGACAGGGAGGGGGAAAAACTGTTTTTT. The encoded protein is CASTKDREGEKLFF. Looking up the rest from reference TRBV2 and TRBJ1-4 gives the full variable domain: EPEVTQTPSHQVTQMGQEVILRCVPISNHLYFYWYRQILGQKVEFLVSFYNNEISEKSEIFDDQFSVERPDGSNFTLKIRSTKLEDSAMYFCASTKDREGEKLFFGSGTQLSVL.

The V gene is TRBV5-1, the J gene TRBJ2-1; TRBD1 matches 9 bases. The ends lost 0 bases at V and 8 bases at J; junction bases unmatched: 6. CDR1 and CDR2 from the germline V gene are SGHRS and YFSETQ. The CDR3 has 15 residues. CDR3: CASSLGTGDLDEQFF. As DNA, the CDR3 is TGCGCCAGCAGCTTGGGGACAGGGGATCTTGATGAGCAGTTCTTC.

The table lists this clone with a count of one. The germline gene is not matched at one end of the junction; a read error may be the cause. The V call is TRBV10-3, the J call TRBJ2-1, with TRBD1 matching over 8 bases. The germline CDR1 and CDR2 sequences are ENHRY and SYGVKD. CDR3 size: 11 residues. The CDR3 nucleotides are TGTGCCATCAGTGCGGACAGGGAACGGGTCTTC. This sequence encodes CAISADRERVF.

This rearrangement joins TRBV7-8 to TRBJ1-4; D gene unclear. The length of the CDR3 is 15 residues. Germline V gene data show CDR1 as SGHVS and CDR2 as FQNEAQ. Trimming removed 0 bases from V and 14 bases from J, with 19 bases in between. DNA for the CDR3: TGTGCCAGCAGCTTAGCGCTTGGAGGGCGGGTCGAGCTGTTTTTT. Its translation: CASSLALGGRVELFF.

This chain connects TRBV5-1 to TRBJ1-2; D unclear. The CDR3 spans 15 residues. V dropped 0 bases and J dropped 4 bases, with 13 bases sitting between them. Germline lookup yields CDR1 SGHRS and CDR2 YFSETQ. The DNA for the CDR3 is TGCGCCAGCAGCTTGGATGAAGGGTGGGGCTATGGCTACACCTTC. Its translation: CASSLDEGWGYGYTF. Using reference TRBV5-1 and TRBJ1-2 for the parts outside the CDR3, the full variable domain is KAGVTQTPRYLIKTRGQQVTLSCSPISGHRSVSWYQQTPGQGLQFLFEYFSETQRNKGNFPGRFSGRQFSNSRSEMNVSTLELGDSALYLCASSLDEGWGYGYTFGSGTRLTVV.

J is TRBJ2-2 and V is TRBV5-1; D is perhaps TRBD2 (6 bases). Germline loops: CDR1 SGHRS, CDR2 YFSETQ. CDR3 length: 14 residues. Trimming took 4 bases from V and 5 from J, leaving 12 bases between them. CDR3 sequence reads: CASSGGDSTGELFF. In DNA, the CDR3 is TGCGCCAGCAGCGGCGGGGACTCAACCGGGGAGCTGTTTTTT.

The genes are TRBV5-5 and TRBJ1-6; D perhaps matches TRBD1 (5 bases). The CDR3 sequence is 14 residues long. V gave up 0 bases and J gave up 9 bases, with 10 bases separating them. Looked up from germline, CDR1 is SGHKS and CDR2 is YYEKEE (reference sequence). CDR3 sequence: CASSLGDLASPLHF. The CDR3 coding sequence is TGTGCCAGCAGCTTGGGGGACCTGGCTTCACCCCTCCACTTT.

This chain connects TRBV7-2 to TRBJ2-3; no clear D. The CDR3 is 11 residues long. CDR1 and CDR2 from the germline V gene are SGHTA and FQGNSA. The germline V and J ends were trimmed by 3 bases and 5 bases, with 3 bases remaining between them. The CDR3 loop reads CASSLVDTQYF. The CDR3 region has the DNA TGTGCCAGCAGCTTGGTAGATACGCAGTATTTT.

The V and J genes are TRBV6-6 and TRBJ1-3; D may be TRBD1 (5 bases). V shed 0 bases and J shed 2 bases, with 5 bases lying between them. Germline CDR1 and CDR2: MNHNY and SVGAGI (reference sequence). This CDR3 region has 14 residues. This CDR3 is CASSYSTAGNTIYF. As DNA, the CDR3 is TGTGCCAGCAGTTACTCGACAGCTGGAAACACCATATATTTT.

CDR3 residues: CASRGSGTGTGNTIYF. In nucleotides, the CDR3 is TGTGCCAGCAGGGGATCCGGGACAGGGACCGGAAACACCATATATTTT. This rearrangement joins TRBV5-4 to TRBJ1-3; 9 positions match TRBD1. Trimming removed 5 bases from V and 4 bases from J; junction bases left unmatched: 10. The germline V gene has CDR1 SGHNT and CDR2 YYREEE (reference sequence). The CDR3 totals 16 residues.

This clone was detected once. V is TRBV5-4 and J is TRBJ2-5; perhaps TRBD1 as D (6 bases). The CDR3 extends over 14 amino acids. Germline V gives CDR1 SGHNT, CDR2 YYREEE (reference sequence). Trimming pared 4 bases from V and 4 bases from J, leaving 14 bases between. CDR3 sequence reads: CASSLRGGLETQYF. DNA of the CDR3: TGTGCCAGCAGCCTCAGGGGCGGGCTAGAGACCCAGTACTTC.

The V call is TRBV4-1, the J call TRBJ1-2; TRBD1 agrees at 9 bases. Germline V lookup: CDR1 MGHRA, CDR2 YSYEKL. V trimming: 2 bases; J trimming: 4 bases; junction bases outside the gene matches: 5. The CDR3 covers 15 residues. CDR3 in DNA: TGCGCCAGCAGCCAACCCCGGACAGGGGCCTATGGCTACACCTTC. It specifies CASSQPRTGAYGYTF.